This T cell receptor (beta chain) was found in a study of CD8+ T cells in alopecia areata. It was from alopecia areata patients that lesional scalp punch biopsies and peripheral blood were collected. RNA, once extracted, was reverse transcribed into cDNA for use as the sequencing template. Some clones are missing from TCRdb's copy, which holds only in-frame ones; the method was immunoSEQ multiplex PCR. The sample has 100,000 to 150,000 clones, almost 50% seen once. Losses at the gene ends were 7 bases for V and 1 base for J; bases not matched to a gene: 17. Germline V lookup: CDR1 SQVTM, CDR2 ANQGSEA. This CDR3 has 18 residues.

The rearrangement links TRBV29-1 to TRBJ2-1, with 9 bases lining up with TRBD2. Sample: CD8+ T cells sorted from blood, taken at week 0. The clonotype was recovered from a human donor with alopecia areata. CDR3 region: CSGNGGGVPTLSYNEQFF. The CDR3 DNA is TGCAGCGGGAACGGCGGGGGGGTCCCAACCCTTTCCTACAATGAGCAGTTCTTC.